The 15 T cell receptor beta chains reported below all come from one sample, sequenced in a study of CD8+ T cells in alopecia areata. cDNA prepared by RNA extraction and subsequent reverse transcription served as the template for sequencing. Sequencing was performed with immunoSEQ multiplex PCR; in TCRdb, only in-frame clones are kept and a portion is missing. This sample has some 150,000 clones; approximately 56% occur once, and the top ten carry about 40%. Sequencing was performed on CD8+ T cells sorted from blood. Receptor source: a human donor in good health.

The V gene is TRBV30, the J gene TRBJ2-5; D is undetermined. This CDR3 contains 15 residues. Germline loops: CDR1 GTSNPN, CDR2 SVGIG (reference sequence). Trimming pared 3 bases from V and 1 base from J, leaving 15 bases between. CDR3 sequence (DNA): TGTGCCTGGAGACCCCAAAACTTACGCCAAGAGACCCAGTACTTC. This codes for CAWRPQNLRQETQYF. The full variable domain, with the rest looked up from reference TRBV30 and TRBJ2-5, is SQTIHQWPATLVQPVGSPLSLECTVEGTSNPNLYWYRQAAGRGLQLLFYSVGIGQISSEVPQNLSASRPQDRQFILSSKKLLLSDSGFYLCAWRPQNLRQETQYFGPGTRLLVL.

The chain links TRBV5-1 to TRBJ2-1; TRBD2 might be the D (6 bases). The CDR3 length is 15 residues. Trimming stripped 4 bases from V and 3 bases from J, with 14 bases between. Germline lookup yields CDR1 SGHRS and CDR2 YFSETQ. The CDR3 nucleotides are TGCGCCAGCAGCCGGGAGCTAGCCTACTACAATGAGCAGTTCTTC. This translates into CASSRELAYYNEQFF.

J is TRBJ1-3 and V is TRBV4-1; a possible D gene is TRBD1 (5 bases). The V gene lost 3 bases and the J gene lost 0 bases, with 9 bases spanning the gap. This CDR3 is 15 amino acids long. CDR1 is MGHRA, CDR2 YSYEKL, per germline. CDR3 nucleotides: TGCGCCAGCAGCCAGCAGGGAGGCTCTGGAAACACCATATATTTT. This gives the protein CASSQQGGSGNTIYF.

V usage is TRBV29-1 and J usage is TRBJ2-1; the D is unclear. The V gene lost 8 bases and the J gene lost 6 bases, with 14 bases spanning the gap. CDR1 is SQVTM, CDR2 ANQGSEA, per germline. The CDR3 loop spans 12 amino acids. CDR3 nucleotide sequence: TGCAGCCCAGGTTTCAGTGGCAATGAGCAGTTCTTC. This translates into CSPGFSGNEQFF.

J is TRBJ2-4 and V is TRBV13, with D maybe TRBD1 (6 bases). The germline V and J ends were trimmed by 1 base and 3 bases, with 13 bases remaining between them. The CDR3 has 16 residues. Germline lookup yields CDR1 PRHDT and CDR2 FYEKMQ (reference sequence). The DNA for the CDR3 is TGTGCCAGCAGCTTAGTGGGGGCAGGTGGCAAAAACATTCAGTACTTC. It is translated as CASSLVGAGGKNIQYF. The variable domain in full, with the rest retrieved from reference TRBV13 and TRBJ2-4, is AAGVIQSPRHLIKEKRETATLKCYPIPRHDTVYWYQQGPGQDPQFLISFYEKMQSDKGSIPDRFSAQQFSDYHSELNMSSLELGDSALYFCASSLVGAGGKNIQYFGAGTRLSVL.

The V gene is TRBV30, the J gene TRBJ2-1; 7 bases are a match to TRBD1. Germline V gene data show CDR1 as GTSNPN and CDR2 as SVGIG (reference sequence). The CDR3 is 15 amino acids. The V gene end was trimmed by 2 bases and the J gene end by 6 bases; junction bases not matched to a gene: 10. CDR3 region: CAWSPPDRTVNEQFF. The CDR3 DNA reads as TGTGCCTGGAGTCCACCGGACAGGACGGTCAATGAGCAGTTCTTC.

This clone was found a few times. V usage is TRBV27 and J usage is TRBJ2-1; D perhaps matches TRBD1 (5 bases). V was clipped by 8 bases and J by 2 bases, with 10 bases between them. The CDR3 is 13 residues long. The germline V gene encodes CDR1 MNHEY and CDR2 SMNVEV (reference sequence). The CDR3 region is CASGWGTYNEQFF. The CDR3 coding sequence is TGTGCCAGCGGTTGGGGCACCTACAATGAGCAGTTCTTC.

The gene calls are TRBV2 and TRBJ2-7; D not resolved. Germline V gives CDR1 SNHLY, CDR2 FYNNEI. With 2 bases removed from V and 11 bases from J, the gap between germline ends came to 19 bases. CDR3 size: 14 residues. The chain's CDR3 is CASSEWAETKFEYF. The CDR3 DNA is TGTGCCAGCAGTGAATGGGCAGAAACAAAATTCGAGTACTTC.

This clone was seen only a few times. V usage is TRBV29-1 and J usage is TRBJ2-7; the match to TRBD2 covers 9 bases. This CDR3 has 14 residues. Per germline, CDR1 SQVTM and CDR2 ANQGSEA. V was clipped by 4 bases and J by 7 bases; unmatched bases: 11. This CDR3 reads CSVVAGGTLGEQYF. The DNA for the CDR3 is TGCAGCGTTGTGGCGGGAGGGACCCTCGGGGAGCAGTACTTC.

This rearrangement joins TRBV6-6 to TRBJ2-7; TRBD2 is a possible D gene (5 bases). Trimming took 4 bases from V and 7 from J, leaving 14 bases between them. Germline CDR1 and CDR2: MNHNY and SVGAGI (reference sequence). The CDR3 contains 13 residues. Written as DNA, the CDR3 is TGTGCCAGCAGTTGGACCTCCTCGGGGGAGCAGTACTTC. The encoded protein is CASSWTSSGEQYF.

The chain combines TRBV29-1 with TRBJ1-1; TRBD1 agrees at 9 bases. Trimming took 1 base from V and 3 from J; bases not matched to a gene: 0. Germline CDR1 SQVTM, CDR2 ANQGSEA. The CDR3 spans 13 residues. Here the CDR3 DNA reads TGCAGCGTTGAAGGGACAGGGGACACTGAAGCTTTCTTT. This gives the protein CSVEGTGDTEAFF. The variable domain in full, with the rest retrieved from reference TRBV29-1 and TRBJ1-1, is SAVISQKPSRDICQRGTSLTIQCQVDSQVTMMFWYRQQPGQSLTLIATANQGSEATYESGFVIDKFPISRPNLTFSTLTVSNMSPEDSSIYLCSVEGTGDTEAFFGQGTRLTVV.

V and J are TRBV9 and TRBJ2-2; TRBD1 matches at 9 bases. Trimming at V came to 4 bases and at J to 4 bases, leaving 5 bases not matched to a gene. The CDR3 length is 15 residues. CDR1 SGDLS and CDR2 YYNGEE come from the germline V gene. CDR3 sequence (DNA): TGTGCCAGCAGCCCCGGGACAGGGATCACCGGGGAGCTGTTTTTT. Protein: CASSPGTGITGELFF.

The V gene is TRBV28, the J gene TRBJ2-4; 8 bases align to TRBD2. V trimming: 3 bases; J trimming: 7 bases; junction bases outside the gene matches: 8. This CDR3 spans 15 amino acids. CDR1 is MDHEN, CDR2 SYDVKM, per germline. CDR3 nucleotide sequence: TGTGCCAGCAGTTTTACTGGCGCTAGCGGGAACATTCAGTACTTC. It yields the protein CASSFTGASGNIQYF.

The rearrangement links TRBV6-1 to TRBJ2-5, with 7 nucleotides matching TRBD1. This CDR3 contains 12 residues. From germline, CDR1 is MNHNS and CDR2 SASEGT. J lost 5 bases, V lost 7 bases, and 4 bases had no gene match. In nucleotides, the CDR3 is TGTGCCAGCACCGGGACAGACGAGACCCAGTACTTC. As protein: CASTGTDETQYF.

In DNA, the CDR3 is TGTGCCAGCAGTCGGAGATTGGATCAGCCCCAGCATTTT. Protein: CASSRRLDQPQHF. This chain uses TRBV27 with TRBJ1-5; no clear D gene. The CDR3 contains 13 residues. Trimming removed 5 bases from V and 5 bases from J, with 10 bases in between. Germline V gives CDR1 MNHEY, CDR2 SMNVEV (reference sequence).